The 32 T cell receptor beta chains reported below all come from one sample, sequenced in a study of type 1 regulatory T cells. Via MiXCR, TCRdb re-called the reads, giving one row per CDR3 protein. The repertoire holds around 88,000 distinct CDR3 sequences, 30% to 35% seen once, with about 2% in the top ten. Sequencing used CD4+ T cells, either the whole sample or a sorted fraction (not recorded which). Source of these receptors: a human donor in good health.

In its sample, this clonotype was seen a few times. V usage is TRBV7-2 and J usage is TRBJ1-2, with a possible D match to TRBD1 (6 bases). From germline, CDR1 is SGHTA and CDR2 FQGNSA. The CDR3 consists of 14 residues. V lost 6 bases, J lost 0 bases, and 11 bases lay in between. Written as DNA, the CDR3 is TGTGCCAGCAGTAGGACAGAACCTAACTATGGCTACACCTTC. Amino acids: CASSRTEPNYGYTF. The complete variable domain, with remaining parts taken from reference TRBV7-2 and TRBJ1-2, reads GAGVSQSPSNKVTEKGKDVELRCDPISGHTALYWYRQSLGQGLEFLIYFQGNSAPDKSGLPSDRFSAERTGGSVSTLTIQRTQQEDSAVYLCASSRTEPNYGYTFGSGTRLTVV.

This clonotype has more than one count but fewer than ten. The rearrangement uses TRBV5-6 and TRBJ2-1; 8 bases agree with TRBD2. V lost 3 bases and J lost 8; bases outside the gene matches: 4. The CDR3 extends over 13 amino acids. Per the germline V gene, CDR1 is SGHDT and CDR2 is YYEEEE. The CDR3: CASSYSGRDEQFF. CDR3 DNA: TGTGCCAGCAGCTACAGCGGGAGAGATGAGCAGTTCTTC. The complete variable domain, with remaining parts taken from reference TRBV5-6 and TRBJ2-1, reads DAGVTQSPTHLIKTRGQQVTLRCSPKSGHDTVSWYQQALGQGPQFIFQYYEEEERQRGNFPDRFSGHQFPNYSSELNVNALLLGDSALYLCASSYSGRDEQFFGPGTRLTVL.

This clonotype was picked up a small number of times. The chain has TRBV6-2 or TRBV6-3 and TRBJ1-1, with D unresolved. Germline V lookup: CDR1 MNHEY, CDR2 SVGEGT. The CDR3 has 13 amino acids. V was cut by 10 bases and J by 1 base, with 13 bases left in between. The CDR3 region is CATPIVQNTEAFF. The DNA for the CDR3 is TGTGCCACACCGATTGTCCAGAACACTGAAGCTTTCTTT.

This CDR3 is CASTVRTSGANVLTF. DNA for the CDR3: TGTGCCAGTACCGTGAGGACCTCTGGGGCCAACGTCCTGACTTTC. This chain connects TRBV19 to TRBJ2-6; D not certain. V was cut by 7 bases and J by 0 bases, with 10 bases left in between. The germline V gene has CDR1 LNHDA and CDR2 SQIVND (reference sequence). The CDR3 is 15 amino acids. Supplemented by reference TRBV19 and TRBJ2-6, the full variable domain reads DGGITQSPKYLFRKEGQNVTLSCEQNLNHDAMYWYRQDPGQGLRLIYYSQIVNDFQKGDIAEGYSVSREKKESFPLTVTSAQKNPTAFYLCASTVRTSGANVLTFGAGSRLTVL.

The table lists this clonotype with a few counts. The chain has TRBV5-1 and TRBJ2-6, with D possibly matching TRBD2 (6 bases). CDR3 length: 21 residues. V was cut by 4 bases and J by 1 base, with 27 bases left in between. Per germline, CDR1 SGHRS and CDR2 YFSETQ. In DNA, the CDR3 is TGCGCCAGCAGCCGCGGGGCCGCGAGAGGGCGTTTAAGTTCTGGGGCCAACGTCCTGACTTTC. This translates into CASSRGAARGRLSSGANVLTF.

This chain links TRBV2 with TRBJ2-5; 8 bases line up with TRBD2. V was pared by 3 bases and J by 5 bases, with 5 bases of the junction left unmatched. CDR1 SNHLY and CDR2 FYNNEI come from the germline V gene. This CDR3 spans 14 amino acids. The CDR3 DNA reads as TGTGCCAGCAGTGACGACGGGAGGGGGGAGACCCAGTACTTC. It is translated as CASSDDGRGETQYF.

This clonotype appeared many times. The chain is built from TRBV15 and TRBJ2-3; 8 bases fit TRBD2. The CDR3 has 17 residues. The junction had 12 bases not matched to a gene; V was cut back by 5 bases and J by 2 bases. The germline V gene encodes CDR1 LNHNV and CDR2 YYDKDF (reference sequence). Here the CDR3 DNA reads TGTGCCACCAGCCGGACTAGCCGCCTGTCCCACACAGATACGCAGTATTTT. Its translation: CATSRTSRLSHTDTQYF.

The rearrangement joins TRBV29-1 to TRBJ2-7, with unresolved D. Germline loops: CDR1 SQVTM, CDR2 ANQGSEA. V was clipped by 6 bases and J by 7 bases, with 13 bases between them. The CDR3 consists of 11 residues. CDR3 in DNA: TGCAGCGTACTCACTTTCGGAGAGCAGTACTTC. Encoded protein: CSVLTFGEQYF.

V usage is TRBV25-1 and J usage is TRBJ2-3; tentative D call: TRBD2 (6 bases). Trimming removed 3 bases at V and 2 bases at J, with 15 bases between. This CDR3 has 16 amino acids. The germline V gene has CDR1 MGHDK and CDR2 SYGVNS. CDR3 sequence: CASSDSSAYPTDTQYF. CDR3 coding DNA: TGTGCCAGCAGTGACTCTAGCGCCTATCCCACAGATACGCAGTATTTT.

The V and J genes are TRBV6-5 and TRBJ1-2; 9 positions agree with TRBD1. The CDR3 consists of 14 residues. V lost 6 bases, J lost 4 bases, and 6 bases stayed unmatched. CDR1 is MNHEY and CDR2 is SVGAGI in the germline V gene. The CDR3 is CASSRTGAPYGYTF. CDR3 sequence (DNA): TGTGCCAGCAGCCGGACAGGGGCTCCCTATGGCTACACCTTC.

This chain joins TRBV5-5 and TRBJ1-1, with D unresolved. The ends were cut back, 0 bases at V and 0 bases at J, with 9 bases in the middle. There are 15 residues in the CDR3. Germline V gene lookup returns CDR1 SGHKS and CDR2 YYEKEE (reference sequence). The CDR3: CASSLAIGLNTEAFF. CDR3 DNA sequence: TGTGCCAGCAGCTTGGCCATCGGGCTGAACACTGAAGCTTTCTTT.

This clonotype came up a few times. The rearrangement joins TRBV5-1 to TRBJ1-2; D gene ambiguous. Germline-derived CDR1 and CDR2 are SGHRS and YFSETQ. Between the trimmed V and J ends, which lost 4 bases and 6 bases, there was a span of 16 bases. This CDR3 region has 14 residues. CDR3 residues: CASSPYGAEDGYTF. In DNA, the CDR3 is TGCGCCAGCAGCCCCTATGGCGCGGAGGATGGCTACACCTTC.

V usage is TRBV6-1 and J usage is TRBJ2-7; a possible D gene is TRBD2 (5 bases). The CDR3 has 16 residues. The V gene lost 3 bases and the J gene lost 3 bases, with 18 bases spanning the gap. Germline assignment: CDR1 MNHNS and CDR2 SASEGT. The CDR3 spells CASSDWERAEHYEQYF. CDR3 bases: TGTGCCAGCAGTGATTGGGAACGAGCGGAGCACTACGAGCAGTACTTC.

The V gene is TRBV19, the J gene TRBJ1-1, with TRBD1 identical over 7 bases. V was clipped by 5 bases and J by 0 bases; unmatched bases: 9. The CDR3 spans 16 residues. Germline CDR1 LNHDA, CDR2 SQIVND (reference sequence). Here the CDR3 reads CASSQLTGFMNTEAFF. The DNA of the CDR3 is TGTGCCAGTAGTCAATTGACAGGGTTCATGAACACTGAAGCTTTCTTT.

This clonotype was found a few times. The rearrangement joins TRBV6-6 to TRBJ1-1, with TRBD1 matching over 8 bases. Germline assignment: CDR1 MNHNY and CDR2 SVGAGI (reference sequence). V shed 3 bases and J 4 bases; nucleotides not matched to a gene: 7. The CDR3 contains 15 residues. The DNA for the CDR3 is TGTGCCAGCAGTTATGTTATCCAGGGGGCCACTGAAGCTTTCTTT. This sequence encodes CASSYVIQGATEAFF.

The chain employs TRBV18 and TRBJ1-1; possible D gene TRBD1, 6 bases. The V gene's germline CDR1 is KGHSH and CDR2 LQKENI. The CDR3 contains 17 residues. Deletions cut 1 base from V and 0 bases from J, with 15 bases between. The CDR3, as DNA: TGTGCCAGCTCACCACTTATAGGGGGAACGATGAACACTGAAGCTTTCTTT. It specifies CASSPLIGGTMNTEAFF.

The J gene is TRBJ1-1, the V gene TRBV7-9, with unresolved D. Trimming took 4 bases from V and 6 from J, leaving 9 bases between them. Germline CDR1 reads SEHNR; CDR2 reads FQNEAQ (reference sequence). The CDR3 sequence is 12 residues long. The CDR3 protein is CASSSRGPEAFF. DNA for the CDR3: TGTGCCAGCAGCTCTAGAGGACCTGAAGCTTTCTTT.

The rearrangement uses TRBV7-8 and TRBJ2-1; a weak D match, TRBD2 (5 bases). CDR1 is SGHVS, CDR2 FQNEAQ, per germline. The CDR3 extends over 17 amino acids. Trimming took off 0 bases at V and 8 bases at J, with 20 bases between the two ends. The CDR3 DNA follows: TGTGCCAGCAGCTTAGCGGTACTAGTGGGAGAATACGATGAGCAGTTCTTC. Protein product: CASSLAVLVGEYDEQFF.

This clonotype was detected only a few times. The chain is built from TRBV9 and TRBJ2-5; 14 bases fit TRBD2. CDR1 is SGDLS and CDR2 is YYNGEE in the germline V gene. The CDR3 contains 16 residues. V shed 2 bases and J 5 bases; nucleotides not matched to a gene: 5. The CDR3 DNA reads TGTGCCAGCAGCGTCGGGACTAGCGGGAGCCGGGAGACCCAGTACTTC. Translating it yields CASSVGTSGSRETQYF.

V is TRBV7-2 and J is TRBJ2-3; D is tentatively TRBD1 or TRBD2 (5 bases each). Trimming stripped 5 bases from V and 14 bases from J, with 20 bases between. The CDR3 loop spans 13 amino acids. CDR1 SGHTA and CDR2 FQGNSA come from the germline V gene. This CDR3 is CASSTRDANSRYF. The CDR3 DNA reads as TGTGCCAGCAGCACCCGGGACGCCAATTCGCGGTATTTT.

The chain recombines TRBV27 with TRBJ2-3; tentative D call: TRBD2 (6 bases). Germline V lookup: CDR1 MNHEY, CDR2 SMNVEV (reference sequence). V dropped 6 bases and J dropped 6 bases, with 19 bases sitting between them. The CDR3 is 15 amino acids. The CDR3 bases are TGTGCCAGCAGCTTGGGACTGGCCCTCCTGGATACGCAGTATTTT. Its protein is CASSLGLALLDTQYF.

The chain couples TRBV28 to TRBJ1-2; D gene uncertain. V was shortened by 3 bases and J by 4 bases, with 9 bases between the two germline ends. Germline V gene lookup returns CDR1 MDHEN and CDR2 SYDVKM. This CDR3 has 13 amino acids. The CDR3 here is CASSLGRTYGYTF. The CDR3 bases are TGTGCCAGCAGTTTGGGCAGGACCTATGGCTACACCTTC.

In its sample, this clonotype was seen a few times. The rearrangement links TRBV3-1 to TRBJ2-7; no firm D call. CDR1 LGHDT and CDR2 YNNKEL come from the germline V gene (reference sequence). This CDR3 has 11 residues. Trimming left V 2 bases short and J 7 bases short, with 6 bases between. As DNA, the CDR3 is TGTGCCAGCAGCCAATATATAGAGCAGTACTTC. Translating gives CASSQYIEQYF.

This clonotype came up a few times. The V gene is TRBV10-3, the J gene TRBJ1-1; D ambiguous. The V gene's germline CDR1 is ENHRY and CDR2 SYGVKD. The CDR3 is 11 amino acids. V was clipped by 9 bases and J by 3 bases, with 8 bases between them. For the CDR3, the DNA is TGTGCCATGAGCGGGGACACTGAAGCTTTCTTT. Its protein product is CAMSGDTEAFF.

This clonotype was found a few times. The rearrangement links TRBV5-4 to TRBJ2-5; 9 bases agree with TRBD2. The V gene end was trimmed by 4 bases and the J gene end by 4 bases; junction bases not matched to a gene: 11. CDR3 length: 16 amino acids. Germline V gene lookup returns CDR1 SGHNT and CDR2 YYREEE (reference sequence). CDR3 DNA sequence: TGTGCCAGCAGCCCCGGTTCGGCGGGAGGGGGAGAGACCCAGTACTTC. It encodes CASSPGSAGGGETQYF. The full variable domain, with the rest looked up from reference TRBV5-4 and TRBJ2-5, is ETGVTQSPTHLIKTRGQQVTLRCSSQSGHNTVSWYQQALGQGPQFIFQYYREEENGRGNFPPRFSGLQFPNYSSELNVNALELDDSALYLCASSPGSAGGGETQYFGPGTRLLVL.

Note on this clonotype: A junction end diverges from the germline sequence, so it may reflect a read error. This chain links TRBV9 with TRBJ2-2; D not certain. Germline values: CDR1 SGDLS, CDR2 YYNGEE. The CDR3 is 17 amino acids. CDR3 protein: CASTVGPIQVDTGELFF. Here the CDR3 DNA reads TGTGCCAGCACCGTAGGACCCATTCAAGTCGACACCGGGGAGCTGTTTTTT.

As concerns this clonotype: Given a much more abundant clone one base away, this may be a read error. The chain couples TRBV10-1 to TRBJ2-3; D is perhaps TRBD1 (5 bases). CDR1 and CDR2 from the germline V gene are WNHNN and SYGVQD (reference sequence). This CDR3 has 14 residues. Trimming took off 0 bases at V and 4 bases at J, with 8 bases between the two ends. CDR3 coding DNA: TGCGCCAGCAGTGAGTCTCCAGGGTCAGATACGCAGTATTTT. This gives the protein CASSESPGSDTQYF.

The V and J genes are TRBV19 and TRBJ2-1; possibly TRBD2 for D (5 bases). V gave up 3 bases and J gave up 4 bases, with 10 bases separating them. There are 14 residues in the CDR3. The germline V gene encodes CDR1 LNHDA and CDR2 SQIVND (reference sequence). The CDR3 reads CASSIRGAYNEQFF. CDR3 nucleotide sequence: TGTGCCAGTAGTATCCGGGGAGCTTACAATGAGCAGTTCTTC.

Turning to this clonotype: Possible read error: a much larger clone is one base away. The gene calls are TRBV3-1 and TRBJ2-5; unclear D gene. The CDR3 is 12 amino acids. Germline values: CDR1 LGHDT, CDR2 YNNKEL (reference sequence). The ends were cut back, 5 bases at V and 5 bases at J, with 9 bases in the middle. CDR3 bases: TGTGCCAGCAGCAAAGTCGAGGAGACCCAGTACTTC. This sequence encodes CASSKVEETQYF.

This clonotype was observed once. V usage is TRBV7-3 and J usage is TRBJ2-1, with D possibly being TRBD2 (5 bases). This CDR3 comprises 14 residues. The V end was cut by 5 bases, the J end by 8 bases, with 16 bases between. Germline V gene sequence: CDR1 SGHTA, CDR2 FQGTGA. The DNA for the CDR3 is TGTGCCAGCAGCCCCTTGGGGAGTGTCCATGAGCAGTTCTTC. This encodes CASSPLGSVHEQFF.

This clonotype was counted once. The chain combines TRBV7-9 with TRBJ2-7; no firm D call. With 3 bases removed from V and 3 bases from J, the gap between germline ends came to 12 bases. This CDR3 is built from 14 residues. Germline loops: CDR1 SEHNR, CDR2 FQNEAQ (reference sequence). The CDR3 DNA follows: TGTGCCAGCAGCTTCCAGGACGGAAGCTACGAGCAGTACTTC. Protein product: CASSFQDGSYEQYF.

This clonotype has a handful of counts. The rearrangement joins TRBV20-1 to TRBJ2-3; 9 nucleotides match TRBD2. The germline gives CDR1 DFQATT, CDR2 SNEGSKA (reference sequence). J was trimmed by 5 bases and V by 6 bases; bases with no gene match: 9. CDR3 length equals 14 residues. This CDR3 is CSAGVAGAGDTQYF. CDR3 in DNA: TGCAGTGCGGGGGTAGCGGGAGCGGGAGATACGCAGTATTTT.